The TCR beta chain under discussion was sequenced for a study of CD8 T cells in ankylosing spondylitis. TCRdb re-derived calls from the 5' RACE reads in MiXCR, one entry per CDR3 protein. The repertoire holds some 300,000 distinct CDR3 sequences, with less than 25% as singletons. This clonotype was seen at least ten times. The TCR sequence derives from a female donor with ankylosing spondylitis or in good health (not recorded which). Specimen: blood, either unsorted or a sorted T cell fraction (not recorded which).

In DNA, the CDR3 is TGCAGTGCTAGAGATGGCGGGACGGGCACAGATACGCAGTATTTT. This translates into CSARDGGTGTDTQYF. This rearrangement joins TRBV20-1 to TRBJ2-3; D is perhaps TRBD2 (6 bases). The CDR3 is 15 residues long. V was pared by 0 bases and J by 1 base, with 11 bases between. In germline, CDR1 is DFQATT, CDR2 SNEGSKA (reference sequence).